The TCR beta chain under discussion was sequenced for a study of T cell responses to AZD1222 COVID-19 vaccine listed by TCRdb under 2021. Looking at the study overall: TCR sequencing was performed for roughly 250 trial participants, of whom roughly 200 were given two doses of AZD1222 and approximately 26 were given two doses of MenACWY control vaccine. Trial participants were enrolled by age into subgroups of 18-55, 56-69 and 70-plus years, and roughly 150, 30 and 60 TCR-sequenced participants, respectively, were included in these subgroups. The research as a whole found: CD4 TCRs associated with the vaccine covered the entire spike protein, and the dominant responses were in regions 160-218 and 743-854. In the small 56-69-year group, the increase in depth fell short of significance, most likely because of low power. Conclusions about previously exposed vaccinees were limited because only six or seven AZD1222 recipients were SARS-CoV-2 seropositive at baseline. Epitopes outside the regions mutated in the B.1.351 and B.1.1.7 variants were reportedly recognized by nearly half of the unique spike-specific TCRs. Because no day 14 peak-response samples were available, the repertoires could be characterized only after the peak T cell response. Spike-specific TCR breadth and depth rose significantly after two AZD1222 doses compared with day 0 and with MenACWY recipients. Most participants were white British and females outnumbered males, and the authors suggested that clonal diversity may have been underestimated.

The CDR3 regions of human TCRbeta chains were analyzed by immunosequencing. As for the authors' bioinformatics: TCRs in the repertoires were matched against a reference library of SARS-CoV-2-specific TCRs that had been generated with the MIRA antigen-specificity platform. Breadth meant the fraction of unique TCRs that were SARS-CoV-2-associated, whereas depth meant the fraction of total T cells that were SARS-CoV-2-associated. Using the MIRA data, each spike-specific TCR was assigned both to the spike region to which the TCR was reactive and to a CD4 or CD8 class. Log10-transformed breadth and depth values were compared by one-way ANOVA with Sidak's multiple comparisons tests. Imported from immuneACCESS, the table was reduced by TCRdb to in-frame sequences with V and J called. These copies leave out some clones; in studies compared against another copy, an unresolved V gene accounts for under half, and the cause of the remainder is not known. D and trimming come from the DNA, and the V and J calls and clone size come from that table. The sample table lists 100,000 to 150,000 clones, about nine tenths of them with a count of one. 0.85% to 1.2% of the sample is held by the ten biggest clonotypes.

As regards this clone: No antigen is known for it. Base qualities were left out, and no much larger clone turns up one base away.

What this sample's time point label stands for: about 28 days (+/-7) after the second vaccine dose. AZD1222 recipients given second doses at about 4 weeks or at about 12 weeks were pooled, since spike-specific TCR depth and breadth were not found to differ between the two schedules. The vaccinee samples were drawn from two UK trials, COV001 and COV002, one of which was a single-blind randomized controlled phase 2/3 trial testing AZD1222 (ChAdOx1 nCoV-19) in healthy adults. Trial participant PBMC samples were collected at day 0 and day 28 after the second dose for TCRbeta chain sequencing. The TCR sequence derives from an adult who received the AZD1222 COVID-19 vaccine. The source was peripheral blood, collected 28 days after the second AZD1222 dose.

The nucleotides read TGTGCCAGCAGTTACTCGACCAGGGTAGACAATGAGCAGTTCTTC. Its product reads: CASSYSTRVDNEQFF. Here the chain combines TRBV6-5 and TRBJ2-1; 5 matching bases give a weak D call of TRBD1. Spanning cysteine to phenylalanine, the CDR3 consists of 15 amino acids. CDR3 DNA is the only sequence kept; it has 45 bases, read in frame from the first base. Deletion took 0 bases off V and 5 bases off J, with a span of 11 bases between the germline ends. Via the germline V gene, CDR1 is MNHEY and CDR2 SVGAGI.